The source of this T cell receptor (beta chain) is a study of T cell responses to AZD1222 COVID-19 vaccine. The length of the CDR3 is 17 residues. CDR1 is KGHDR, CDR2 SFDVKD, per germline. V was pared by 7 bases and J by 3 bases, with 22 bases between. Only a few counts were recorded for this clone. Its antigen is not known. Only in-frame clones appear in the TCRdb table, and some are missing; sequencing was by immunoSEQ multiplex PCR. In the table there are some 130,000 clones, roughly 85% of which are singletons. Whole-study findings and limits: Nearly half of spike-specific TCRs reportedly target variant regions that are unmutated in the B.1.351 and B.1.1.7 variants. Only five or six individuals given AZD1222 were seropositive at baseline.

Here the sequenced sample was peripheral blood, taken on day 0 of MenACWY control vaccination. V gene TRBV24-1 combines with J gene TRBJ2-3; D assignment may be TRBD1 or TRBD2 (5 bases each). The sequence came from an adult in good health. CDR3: CATSRPGPHFKTDTQYF. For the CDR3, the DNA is TGTGCCACCAGCCGACCGGGACCACATTTTAAAACAGATACGCAGTATTTT.